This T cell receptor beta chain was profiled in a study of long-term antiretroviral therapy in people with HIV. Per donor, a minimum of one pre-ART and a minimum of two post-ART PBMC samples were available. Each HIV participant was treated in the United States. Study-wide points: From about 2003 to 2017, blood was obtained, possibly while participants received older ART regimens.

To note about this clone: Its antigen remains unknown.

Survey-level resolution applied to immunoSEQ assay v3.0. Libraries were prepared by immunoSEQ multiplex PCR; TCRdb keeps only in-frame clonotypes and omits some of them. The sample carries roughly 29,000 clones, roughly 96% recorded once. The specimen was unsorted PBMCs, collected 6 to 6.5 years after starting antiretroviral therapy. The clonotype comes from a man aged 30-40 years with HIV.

In nucleotides, the CDR3 is TGTGCCAGCAGCTTAGGGGGACAGGGTGAAAAACTGTTTTTT. Amino acids: CASSLGGQGEKLFF. The J gene is TRBJ1-4, the V gene TRBV7-9, with 9 bases lining up with TRBD1. Trimming cost V 1 base and J 7 bases; bases outside gene matches: 1. Germline V gives CDR1 SEHNR, CDR2 FQNEAQ (reference sequence). The CDR3 runs to 14 residues. Variable domain in full (rest from reference TRBV7-9 and TRBJ1-4): DTGVSQNPRHKITKRGQNVTFRCDPISEHNRLYWYRQTLGQGPEFLTYFQNEAQLEKSRLLSDRFSAERPKGSFSTLEIQRTEQGDSAMYLCASSLGGQGEKLFFGSGTQLSVL.